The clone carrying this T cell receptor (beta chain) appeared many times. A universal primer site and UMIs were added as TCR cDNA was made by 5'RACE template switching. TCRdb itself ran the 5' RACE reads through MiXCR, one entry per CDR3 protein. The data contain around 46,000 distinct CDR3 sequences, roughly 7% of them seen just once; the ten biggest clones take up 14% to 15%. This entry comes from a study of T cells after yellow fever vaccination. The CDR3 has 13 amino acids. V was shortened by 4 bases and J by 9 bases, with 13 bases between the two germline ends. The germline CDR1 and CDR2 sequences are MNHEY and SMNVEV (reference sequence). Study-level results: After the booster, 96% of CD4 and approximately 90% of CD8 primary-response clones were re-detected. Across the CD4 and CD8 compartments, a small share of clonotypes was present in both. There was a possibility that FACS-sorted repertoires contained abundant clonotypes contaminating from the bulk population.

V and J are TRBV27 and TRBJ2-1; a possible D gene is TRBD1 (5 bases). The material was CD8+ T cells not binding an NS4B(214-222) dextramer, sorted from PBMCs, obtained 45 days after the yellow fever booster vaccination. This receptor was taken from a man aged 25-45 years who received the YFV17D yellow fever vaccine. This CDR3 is CASSSLGVSEQFF. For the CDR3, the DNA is TGTGCCAGCAGTTCCTTAGGGGTTAGTGAGCAGTTCTTC.